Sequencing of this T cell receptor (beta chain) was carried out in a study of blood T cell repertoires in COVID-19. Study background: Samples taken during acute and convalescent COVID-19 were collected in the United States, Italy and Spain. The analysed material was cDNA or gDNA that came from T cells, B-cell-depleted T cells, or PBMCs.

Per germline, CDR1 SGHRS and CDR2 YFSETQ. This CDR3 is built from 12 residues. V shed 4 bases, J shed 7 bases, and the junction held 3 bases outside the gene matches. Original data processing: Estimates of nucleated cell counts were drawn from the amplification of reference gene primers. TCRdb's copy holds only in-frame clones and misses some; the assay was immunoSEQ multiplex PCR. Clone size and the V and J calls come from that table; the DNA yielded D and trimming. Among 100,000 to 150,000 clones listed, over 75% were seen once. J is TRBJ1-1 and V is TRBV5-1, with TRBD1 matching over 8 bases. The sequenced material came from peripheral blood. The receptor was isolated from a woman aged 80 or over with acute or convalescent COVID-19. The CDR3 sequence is CASSLGQGEAFF. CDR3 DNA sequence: TGCGCCAGCAGCCTAGGACAGGGTGAAGCTTTCTTT.